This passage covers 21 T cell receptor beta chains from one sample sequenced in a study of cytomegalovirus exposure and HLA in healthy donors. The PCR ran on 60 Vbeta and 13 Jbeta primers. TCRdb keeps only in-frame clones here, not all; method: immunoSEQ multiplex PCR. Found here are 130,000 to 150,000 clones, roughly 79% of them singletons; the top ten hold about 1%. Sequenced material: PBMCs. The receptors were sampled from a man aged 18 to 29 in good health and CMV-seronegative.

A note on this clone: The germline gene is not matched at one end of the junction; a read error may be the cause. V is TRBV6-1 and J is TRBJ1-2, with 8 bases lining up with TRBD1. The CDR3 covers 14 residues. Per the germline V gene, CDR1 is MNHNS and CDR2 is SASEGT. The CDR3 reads CASREGQGAYGYTF. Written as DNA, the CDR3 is TGTGCCAGCAGAGAAGGACAGGGCGCCTATGGCTACACCTTC.

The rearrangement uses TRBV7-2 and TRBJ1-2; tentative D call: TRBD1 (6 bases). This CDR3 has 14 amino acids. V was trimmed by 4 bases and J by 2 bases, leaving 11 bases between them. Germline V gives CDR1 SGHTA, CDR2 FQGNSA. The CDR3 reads CASSSGVRNYGYTF. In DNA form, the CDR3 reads TGTGCCAGCAGCTCAGGGGTAAGAAACTATGGCTACACCTTC.

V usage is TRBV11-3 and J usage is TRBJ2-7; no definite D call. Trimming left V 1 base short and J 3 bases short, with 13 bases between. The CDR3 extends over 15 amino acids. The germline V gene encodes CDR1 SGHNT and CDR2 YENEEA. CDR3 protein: CASSLVAEASYEQYF. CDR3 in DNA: TGTGCCAGCAGCTTAGTGGCCGAGGCCAGCTACGAGCAGTACTTC.

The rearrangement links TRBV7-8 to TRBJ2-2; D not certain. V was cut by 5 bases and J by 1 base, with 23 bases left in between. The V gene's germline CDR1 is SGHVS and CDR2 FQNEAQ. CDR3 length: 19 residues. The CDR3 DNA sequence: TGTGCCAGCAGCCACCACGGATCTTATAAGACGGGGAACACCGGGGAGCTGTTTTTT. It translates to CASSHHGSYKTGNTGELFF. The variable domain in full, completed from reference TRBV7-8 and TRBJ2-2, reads GAGVSQSPRYKVAKRGQDVALRCDPISGHVSLFWYQQALGQGPEFLTYFQNEAQLDKSGLPSDRFFAERPEGSVSTLKIQRTQQEDSAVYLCASSHHGSYKTGNTGELFFGEGSRLTVL.

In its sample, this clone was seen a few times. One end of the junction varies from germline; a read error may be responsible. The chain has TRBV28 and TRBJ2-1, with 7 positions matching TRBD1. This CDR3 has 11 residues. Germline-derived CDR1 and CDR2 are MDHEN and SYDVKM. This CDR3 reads CASSGTAQVVF. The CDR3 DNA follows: TGTGCCAGCAGCGGGACAGCCCAAGTGGTCTTC.

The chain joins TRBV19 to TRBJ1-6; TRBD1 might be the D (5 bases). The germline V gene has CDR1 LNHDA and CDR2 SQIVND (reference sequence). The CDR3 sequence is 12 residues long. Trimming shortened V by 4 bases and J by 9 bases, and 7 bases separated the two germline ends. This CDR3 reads CASSTRGSPLHF. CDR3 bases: TGTGCCAGTAGTACTAGGGGTTCACCCCTCCACTTT.

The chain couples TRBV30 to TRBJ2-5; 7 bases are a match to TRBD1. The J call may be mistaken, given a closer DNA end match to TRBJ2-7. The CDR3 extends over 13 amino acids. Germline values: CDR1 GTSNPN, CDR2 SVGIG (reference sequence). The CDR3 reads CAWRSGTDDEQYF. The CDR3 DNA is TGTGCCTGGAGGTCGGGGACAGACGACGAGCAGTACTTC.

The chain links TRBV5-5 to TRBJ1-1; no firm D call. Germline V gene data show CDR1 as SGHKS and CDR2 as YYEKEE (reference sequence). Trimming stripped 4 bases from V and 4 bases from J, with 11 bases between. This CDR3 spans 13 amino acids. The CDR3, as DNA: TGTGCCAGCAGCCTAGATGCGGGCACTGAAGCTTTCTTT. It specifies CASSLDAGTEAFF.

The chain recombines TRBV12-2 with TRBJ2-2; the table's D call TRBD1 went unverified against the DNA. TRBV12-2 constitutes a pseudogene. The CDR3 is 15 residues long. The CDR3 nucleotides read TGTGCAAGTCGCTTCCATCTGGACAGGATAGGAGAGCTGTTTTTT. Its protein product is CASRFHLDRIGELFF.

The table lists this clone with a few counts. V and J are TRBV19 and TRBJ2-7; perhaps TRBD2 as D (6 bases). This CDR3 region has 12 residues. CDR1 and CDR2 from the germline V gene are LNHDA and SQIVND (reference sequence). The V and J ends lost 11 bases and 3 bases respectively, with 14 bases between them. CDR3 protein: CASGAGFYEQYF. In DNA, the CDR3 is TGTGCCTCGGGAGCAGGATTCTACGAGCAGTACTTC.

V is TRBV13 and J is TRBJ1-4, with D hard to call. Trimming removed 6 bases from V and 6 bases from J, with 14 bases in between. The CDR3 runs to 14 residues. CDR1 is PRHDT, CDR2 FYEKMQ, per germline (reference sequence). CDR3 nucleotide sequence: TGTGCCAGCAGACCCCCCGGGCGGGATGAAAAACTGTTTTTT. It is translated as CASRPPGRDEKLFF.

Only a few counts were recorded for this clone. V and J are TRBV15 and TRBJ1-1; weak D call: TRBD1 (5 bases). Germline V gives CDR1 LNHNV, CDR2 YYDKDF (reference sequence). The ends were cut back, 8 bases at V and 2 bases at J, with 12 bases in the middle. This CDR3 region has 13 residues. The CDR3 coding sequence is TGTGCCACCGGGGCAGACCTAAACACTGAAGCTTTCTTT. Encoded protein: CATGADLNTEAFF.

The CDR3 reads CSVGRPPYEQYF. As DNA, the CDR3 is TGCAGCGTTGGGCGGCCTCCCTACGAGCAGTACTTC. The chain combines TRBV29-1 with TRBJ2-7; no firm D call. V was trimmed by 4 bases and J by 2 bases, leaving 9 bases between them. The CDR3 extends over 12 amino acids. Germline V gene lookup returns CDR1 SQVTM and CDR2 ANQGSEA.

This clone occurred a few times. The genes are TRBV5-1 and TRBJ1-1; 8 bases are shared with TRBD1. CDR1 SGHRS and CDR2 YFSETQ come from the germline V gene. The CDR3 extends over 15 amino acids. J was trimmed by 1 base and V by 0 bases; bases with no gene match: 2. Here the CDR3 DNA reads TGCGCCAGCAGCTTGGGACAGGGGCAGAACACTGAAGCTTTCTTT. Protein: CASSLGQGQNTEAFF.

The CDR3: CASSSRKQMNTEAFF. The CDR3 DNA follows: TGTGCCAGCAGTTCCCGTAAACAGATGAACACTGAAGCTTTCTTT. The chain combines TRBV27 with TRBJ1-1; no firm D call. This CDR3 is built from 15 residues. Germline lookup yields CDR1 MNHEY and CDR2 SMNVEV (reference sequence). The V end was cut by 4 bases, the J end by 0 bases, with 12 bases between.

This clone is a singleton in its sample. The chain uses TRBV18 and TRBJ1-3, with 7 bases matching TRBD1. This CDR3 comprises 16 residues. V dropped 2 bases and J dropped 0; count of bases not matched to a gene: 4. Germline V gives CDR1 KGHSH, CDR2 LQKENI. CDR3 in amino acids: CASSPTTGSSGNTIYF. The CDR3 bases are TGTGCCAGCTCACCAACGACAGGGTCCTCTGGAAACACCATATATTTT.

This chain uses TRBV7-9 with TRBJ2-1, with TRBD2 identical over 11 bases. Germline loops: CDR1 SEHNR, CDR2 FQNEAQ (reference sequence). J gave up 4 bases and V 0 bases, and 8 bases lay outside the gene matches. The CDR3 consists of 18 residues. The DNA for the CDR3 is TGTGCCAGCAGCTTAGCGCGGGGACTAGCGGATAGATACAATGAGCAGTTCTTC. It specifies CASSLARGLADRYNEQFF.

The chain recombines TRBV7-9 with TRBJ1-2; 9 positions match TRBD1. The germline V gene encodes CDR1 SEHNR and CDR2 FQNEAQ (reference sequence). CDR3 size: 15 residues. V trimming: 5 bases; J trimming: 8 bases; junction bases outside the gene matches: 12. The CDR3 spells CASSPNRDRVLGYTF. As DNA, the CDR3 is TGTGCCAGCAGCCCGAACCGGGACAGGGTTCTCGGCTACACCTTC.

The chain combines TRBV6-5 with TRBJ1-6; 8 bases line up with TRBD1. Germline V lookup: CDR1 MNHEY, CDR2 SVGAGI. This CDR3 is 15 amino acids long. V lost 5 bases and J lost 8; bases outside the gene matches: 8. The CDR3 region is CASSRTGRPDSPLHF. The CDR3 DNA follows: TGTGCCAGCAGTCGGACAGGGAGGCCTGATTCACCCCTCCACTTT.

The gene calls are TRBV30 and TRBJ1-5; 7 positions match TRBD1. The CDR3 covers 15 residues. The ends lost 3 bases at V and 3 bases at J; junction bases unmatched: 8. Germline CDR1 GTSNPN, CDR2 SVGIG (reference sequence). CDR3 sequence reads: CAWSRTGTSNQPQHF. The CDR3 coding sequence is TGTGCCTGGAGCCGGACAGGAACGTCCAATCAGCCCCAGCATTTT.

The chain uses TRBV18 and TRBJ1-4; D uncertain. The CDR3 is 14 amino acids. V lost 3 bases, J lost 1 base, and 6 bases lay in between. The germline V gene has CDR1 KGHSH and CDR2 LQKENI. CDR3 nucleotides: TGTGCCAGCTCACCCCCCGGAACTAATGAAAAACTGTTTTTT. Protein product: CASSPPGTNEKLFF.